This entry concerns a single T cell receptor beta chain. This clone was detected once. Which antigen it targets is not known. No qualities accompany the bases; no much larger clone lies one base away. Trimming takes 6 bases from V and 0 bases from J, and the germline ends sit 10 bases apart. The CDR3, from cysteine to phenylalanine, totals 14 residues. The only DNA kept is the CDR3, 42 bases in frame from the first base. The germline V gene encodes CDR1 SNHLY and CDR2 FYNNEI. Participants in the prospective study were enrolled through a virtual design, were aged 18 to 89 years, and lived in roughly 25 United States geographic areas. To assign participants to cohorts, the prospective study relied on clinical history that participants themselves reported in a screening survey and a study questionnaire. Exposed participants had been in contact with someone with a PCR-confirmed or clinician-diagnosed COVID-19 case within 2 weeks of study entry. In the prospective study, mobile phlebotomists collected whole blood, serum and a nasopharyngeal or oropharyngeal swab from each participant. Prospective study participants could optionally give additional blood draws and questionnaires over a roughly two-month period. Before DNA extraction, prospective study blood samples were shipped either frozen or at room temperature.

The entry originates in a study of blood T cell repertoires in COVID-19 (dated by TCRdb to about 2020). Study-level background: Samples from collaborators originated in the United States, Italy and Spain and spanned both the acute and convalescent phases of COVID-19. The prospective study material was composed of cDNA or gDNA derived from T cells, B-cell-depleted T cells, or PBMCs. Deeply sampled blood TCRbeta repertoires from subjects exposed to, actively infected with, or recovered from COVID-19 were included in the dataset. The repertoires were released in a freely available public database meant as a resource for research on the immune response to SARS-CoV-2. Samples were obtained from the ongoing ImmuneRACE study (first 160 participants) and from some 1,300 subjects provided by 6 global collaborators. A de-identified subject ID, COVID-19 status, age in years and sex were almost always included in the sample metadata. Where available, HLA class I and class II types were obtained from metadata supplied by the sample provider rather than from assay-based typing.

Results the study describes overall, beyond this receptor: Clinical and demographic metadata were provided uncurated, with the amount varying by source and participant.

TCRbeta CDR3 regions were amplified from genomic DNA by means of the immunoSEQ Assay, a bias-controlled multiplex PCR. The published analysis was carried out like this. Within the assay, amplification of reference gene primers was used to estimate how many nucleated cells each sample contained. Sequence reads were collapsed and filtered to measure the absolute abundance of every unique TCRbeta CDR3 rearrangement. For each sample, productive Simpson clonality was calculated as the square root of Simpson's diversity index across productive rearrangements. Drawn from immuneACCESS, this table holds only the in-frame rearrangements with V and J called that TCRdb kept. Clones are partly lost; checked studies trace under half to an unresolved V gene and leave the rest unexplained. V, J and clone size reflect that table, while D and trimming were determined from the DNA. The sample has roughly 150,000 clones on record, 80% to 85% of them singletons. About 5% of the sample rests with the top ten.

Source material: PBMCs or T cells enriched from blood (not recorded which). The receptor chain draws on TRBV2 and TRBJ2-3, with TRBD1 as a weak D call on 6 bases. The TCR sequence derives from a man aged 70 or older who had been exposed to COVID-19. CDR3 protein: CASRGQTSTDTQYF. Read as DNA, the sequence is TGTGCCAGCAGAGGACAGACTAGCACAGATACGCAGTATTTT.